This TCR beta chain came from a study of T cells in Graves' hyperthyroidism and ophthalmopathy. Diagnosis of hyperthyroidism was new in patients aged 18 to 65, and its duration was under 2 months. Fresh peripheral blood, 7.5 to 10 ml of it, supplied the PBMCs. Looked up from germline, CDR1 is DFQATT and CDR2 is SNEGSKA (reference sequence). V was pared by 6 bases and J by 3 bases, with 7 bases of the junction left unmatched. The CDR3 totals 14 residues. Researchers amplified the TCR beta CDR3 regions from RNA transcripts. TCR CDR3 underwent first-round RT-PCR with the HTBI primer set. Each CDR3 protein is one row after TCRdb ran MiXCR on the multiplex PCR reads. The sample holds fewer than 400,000 distinct CDR3 sequences; 20% to 25% are singletons and the top ten take roughly 80%. Study results and limitations: Progression to ophthalmopathy was predicted a median of roughly 6.6 months early.

This clonotype has more than one count but fewer than ten. Antigen: not known. The rearrangement joins TRBV20-1 to TRBJ2-7, with TRBD2 matching 11 bases. The sequencing input was blood. The source of this sequence is a man in his fifties or sixties with Graves' hyperthyroidism. The CDR3 nucleotides are TGCAGTGCACGGGGACTAGCGGCAAACTACGAGCAGTACTTC. This sequence encodes CSARGLAANYEQYF.